The present TCR beta chain was sequenced within a study of T cell responses to AZD1222 COVID-19 vaccine. Notes on this clone: Its cognate antigen is unknown.

Per the germline V gene, CDR1 is SQVTM and CDR2 is ANQGSEA. The V and J ends lost 0 bases and 4 bases respectively, with 15 bases between them. CDR3 length equals 16 residues. Study conclusions and caveats: A reported finding is that nearly half of spike-specific TCRs target unmutated variant regions.

The repertoire was sequenced with immunoSEQ multiplex PCR; TCRdb's copy has only in-frame clones and lacks some. The sample lists 95,000 to 150,000 clones, about 90% occurring once. The TCR originated in an adult in good health. The chain combines TRBV29-1 with TRBJ1-4; D might be TRBD1 (5 bases). The source was peripheral blood, collected on day 0 of AZD1222 vaccination. CDR3 in DNA: TGCAGCGTTGAAGATCAGGCGGGGGAGGGTAATGAAAAACTGTTTTTT. This sequence encodes CSVEDQAGEGNEKLFF.